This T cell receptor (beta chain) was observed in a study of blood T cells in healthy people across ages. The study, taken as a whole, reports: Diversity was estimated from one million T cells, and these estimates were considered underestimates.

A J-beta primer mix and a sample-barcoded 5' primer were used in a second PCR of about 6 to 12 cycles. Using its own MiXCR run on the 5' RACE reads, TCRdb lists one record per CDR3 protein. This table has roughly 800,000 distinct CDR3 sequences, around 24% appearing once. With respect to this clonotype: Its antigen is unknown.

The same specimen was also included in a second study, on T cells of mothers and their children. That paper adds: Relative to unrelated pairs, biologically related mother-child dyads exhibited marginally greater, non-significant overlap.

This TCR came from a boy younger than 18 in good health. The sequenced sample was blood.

CDR3 coding DNA: TGCGCCAGCAGCTACGCAGGGGACCGGGGAACTGAAGCTTTCTTT. Residues: CASSYAGDRGTEAFF. The gene calls are TRBV5-1 and TRBJ1-1; D perhaps matches TRBD1 (6 bases). V was shortened by 3 bases and J by 5 bases, with 17 bases between the two germline ends. The CDR3 is 15 residues long. CDR1 SGHRS and CDR2 YFSETQ come from the germline V gene. Full variable domain (remainder filled in from reference TRBV5-1 and TRBJ1-1): KAGVTQTPRYLIKTRGQQVTLSCSPISGHRSVSWYQQTPGQGLQFLFEYFSETQRNKGNFPGRFSGRQFSNSRSEMNVSTLELGDSALYLCASSYAGDRGTEAFFGQGTRLTVV.